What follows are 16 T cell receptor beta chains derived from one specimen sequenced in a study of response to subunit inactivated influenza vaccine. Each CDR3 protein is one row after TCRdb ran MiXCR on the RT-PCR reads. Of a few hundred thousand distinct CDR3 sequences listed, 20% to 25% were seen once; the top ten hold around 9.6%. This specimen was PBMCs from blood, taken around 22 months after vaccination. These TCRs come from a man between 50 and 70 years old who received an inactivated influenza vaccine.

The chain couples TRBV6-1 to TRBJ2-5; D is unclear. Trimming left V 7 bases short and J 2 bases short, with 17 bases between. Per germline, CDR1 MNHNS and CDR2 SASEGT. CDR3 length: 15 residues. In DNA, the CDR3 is TGTGCCAGCAATATAGTGCGGACGGCTCAAGAGACCCAGTACTTC. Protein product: CASNIVRTAQETQYF.

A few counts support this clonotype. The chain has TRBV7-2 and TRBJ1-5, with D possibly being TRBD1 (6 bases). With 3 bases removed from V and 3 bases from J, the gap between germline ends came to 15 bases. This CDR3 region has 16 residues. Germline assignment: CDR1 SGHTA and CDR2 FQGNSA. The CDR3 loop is CASSLEGGGDNQPQHF. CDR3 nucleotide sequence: TGTGCCAGCAGCTTGGAAGGGGGTGGGGACAATCAGCCCCAGCATTTT.

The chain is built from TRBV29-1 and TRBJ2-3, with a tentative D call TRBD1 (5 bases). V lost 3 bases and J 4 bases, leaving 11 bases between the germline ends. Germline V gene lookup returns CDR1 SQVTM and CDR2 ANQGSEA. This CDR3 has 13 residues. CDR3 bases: TGCAGCGTTGAGATCAGGGTGGCAGATACGCAGTATTTT. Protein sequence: CSVEIRVADTQYF.

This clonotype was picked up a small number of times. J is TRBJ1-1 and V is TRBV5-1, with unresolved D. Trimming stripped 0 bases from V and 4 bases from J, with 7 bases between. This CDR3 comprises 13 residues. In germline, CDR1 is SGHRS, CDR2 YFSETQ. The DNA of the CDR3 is TGCGCCAGCAGCTTGGAAAGGCGCACTGAAGCTTTCTTT. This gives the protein CASSLERRTEAFF.

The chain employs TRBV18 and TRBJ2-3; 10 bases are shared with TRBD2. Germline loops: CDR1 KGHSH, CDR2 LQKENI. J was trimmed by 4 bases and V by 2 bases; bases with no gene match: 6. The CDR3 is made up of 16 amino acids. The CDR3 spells CASSPKSGGAADTQYF. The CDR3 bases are TGTGCCAGCTCACCAAAGAGCGGGGGGGCCGCAGATACGCAGTATTTT.

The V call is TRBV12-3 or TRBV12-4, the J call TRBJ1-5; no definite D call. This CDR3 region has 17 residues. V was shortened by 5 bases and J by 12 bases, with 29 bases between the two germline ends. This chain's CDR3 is CASSQPRFAGRDQVQHF. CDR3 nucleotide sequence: TGTGCCAGCAGTCAACCTCGCTTCGCGGGTAGGGATCAGGTCCAGCATTTT.

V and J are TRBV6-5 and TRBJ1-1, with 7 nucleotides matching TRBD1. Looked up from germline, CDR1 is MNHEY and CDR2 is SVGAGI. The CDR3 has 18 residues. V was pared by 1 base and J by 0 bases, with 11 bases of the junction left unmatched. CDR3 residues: CASSYYYGSGTVNTEAFF. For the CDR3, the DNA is TGTGCCAGCAGTTACTACTACGGGTCCGGGACAGTGAACACTGAAGCTTTCTTT.

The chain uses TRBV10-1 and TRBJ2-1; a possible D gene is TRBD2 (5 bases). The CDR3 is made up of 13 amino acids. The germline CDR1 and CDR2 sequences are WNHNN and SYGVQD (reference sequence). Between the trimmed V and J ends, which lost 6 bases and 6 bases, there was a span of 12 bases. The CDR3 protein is CASSPSSLNEQFF. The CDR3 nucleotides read TGCGCCAGCAGCCCTTCTAGCCTCAATGAGCAGTTCTTC.

CDR3 residues: CASTQVWGQAPNEQFF. The CDR3 nucleotides read TGTGCCAGCACCCAAGTGTGGGGACAGGCCCCCAATGAGCAGTTCTTC. The chain has TRBV28 and TRBJ2-1, with 8 bases fitting TRBD1. J was trimmed by 6 bases and V by 7 bases; bases with no gene match: 14. The germline V gene encodes CDR1 MDHEN and CDR2 SYDVKM. The CDR3 contains 16 residues.

Here the CDR3 DNA reads TGCGCCAGCAGCCGATCAGGGGGCGCTTACGAGCAGTACTTC. It codes for CASSRSGGAYEQYF. The V call is TRBV5-1, the J call TRBJ2-7, with 8 nucleotides matching TRBD1. Trimming took 4 bases from V and 4 from J; bases not matched to a gene: 7. This CDR3 is built from 14 residues. CDR1 and CDR2 (germline): SGHRS, YFSETQ.

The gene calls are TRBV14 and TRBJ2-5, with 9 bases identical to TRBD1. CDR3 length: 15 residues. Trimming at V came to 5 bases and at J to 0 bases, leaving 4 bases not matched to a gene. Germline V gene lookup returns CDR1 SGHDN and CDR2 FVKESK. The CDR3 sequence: CASSDWTGDQETQYF. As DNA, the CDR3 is TGTGCCAGCAGCGATTGGACAGGGGACCAAGAGACCCAGTACTTC.

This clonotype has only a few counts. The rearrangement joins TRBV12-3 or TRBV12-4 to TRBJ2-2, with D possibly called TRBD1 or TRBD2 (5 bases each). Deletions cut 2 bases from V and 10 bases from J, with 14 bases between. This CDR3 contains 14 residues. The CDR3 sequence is CASSLRGLGVELFF. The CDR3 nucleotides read TGTGCCAGCAGTTTAAGGGGCCTGGGAGTGGAGCTGTTTTTT.

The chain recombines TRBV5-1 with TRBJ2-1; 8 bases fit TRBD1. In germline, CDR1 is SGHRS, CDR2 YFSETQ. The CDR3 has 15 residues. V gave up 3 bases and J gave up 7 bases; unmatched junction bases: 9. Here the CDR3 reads CASSWGGQGSNEQFF. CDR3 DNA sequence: TGCGCCAGCAGCTGGGGAGGACAGGGTTCTAATGAGCAGTTCTTC.

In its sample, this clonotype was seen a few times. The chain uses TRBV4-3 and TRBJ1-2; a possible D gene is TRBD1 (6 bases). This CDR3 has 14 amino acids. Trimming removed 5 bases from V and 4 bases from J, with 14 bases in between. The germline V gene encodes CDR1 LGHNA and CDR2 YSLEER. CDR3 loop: CASSTRTETYGYTF. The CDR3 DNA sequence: TGCGCCAGCAGCACTCGGACAGAAACCTATGGCTACACCTTC.

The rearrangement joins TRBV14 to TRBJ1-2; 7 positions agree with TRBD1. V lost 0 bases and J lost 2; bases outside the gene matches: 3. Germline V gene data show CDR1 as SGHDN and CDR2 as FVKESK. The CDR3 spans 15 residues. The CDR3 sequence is CASSQDLGQNYGYTF. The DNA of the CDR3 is TGTGCCAGCAGCCAAGATTTGGGACAGAACTATGGCTACACCTTC. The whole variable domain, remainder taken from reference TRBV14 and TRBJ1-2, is EAGVTQFPSHSVIEKGQTVTLRCDPISGHDNLYWYRRVMGKEIKFLLHFVKESKQDESGMPNNRFLAERTGGTYSTLKVQPAELEDSGVYFCASSQDLGQNYGYTFGSGTRLTVV.

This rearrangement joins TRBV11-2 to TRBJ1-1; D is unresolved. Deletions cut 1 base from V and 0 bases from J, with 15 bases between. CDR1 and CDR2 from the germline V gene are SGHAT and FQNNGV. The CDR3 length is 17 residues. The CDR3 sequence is CASSLVLVKGMNTEAFF. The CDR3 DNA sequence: TGTGCCAGCAGCTTAGTCCTGGTGAAGGGCATGAACACTGAAGCTTTCTTT.